These T cell receptor beta chains were read from a single sample in a study of T cell responses to AZD1222 COVID-19 vaccine. TCRdb's table, derived via immunoSEQ multiplex PCR, lists solely in-frame clones and lacks some. The sample shows tens of thousands of clones, about nine tenths of them seen only once. This material consisted of peripheral blood, taken on day 0 of AZD1222 vaccination. The origin of the receptors is an adult in good health. CDR3s include the opening cysteine and the closing phenylalanine or tryptophan. D genes are given only for firm matches. Clone size appears in some rows only: once, few, many, or a class for an expanded clone.

v_call: TRBV12-3/TRBV12-4; clone_size: NA; d_call: NA; j_call: TRBJ2-1; cdr3_nt: TGTGCCAGCAGTTTCGACAATGAGCAGTTCTTC; cdr3_aa: CASSFDNEQFF
v_call: TRBV11-2; clone_size: NA; d_call: TRBD1; j_call: TRBJ1-2; cdr3_nt: TGTGCCAGCAGCTTAGCTCAAACAATAGACAGGGACACTAACTTC; cdr3_aa: CASSLAQTIDRDTNF
v_call: TRBV19; clone_size: NA; d_call: NA; j_call: TRBJ1-1; cdr3_nt: TGTGCCAGTAGTTTCCCTTCGAGGACTGAAGCTTTCTTT; cdr3_aa: CASSFPSRTEAFF
v_call: TRBV18; clone_size: NA; d_call: NA; j_call: TRBJ2-1; cdr3_nt: TGTGCCAGCTCACCACGGACGGAAAATGAGCAGTTCTTC; cdr3_aa: CASSPRTENEQFF
v_call: TRBV6-5; clone_size: few; d_call: TRBD1; j_call: TRBJ1-1; cdr3_nt: TGTGCCAGCAGGGAGGGGGCGAATTATATCGGTGAAGCTTTCTTT; cdr3_aa: CASREGANYIGEAFF
v_call: TRBV6-5; clone_size: NA; d_call: NA; j_call: TRBJ2-7; cdr3_nt: TGTGCCAGCACCTACCACCGGGACGCACGCTACGAGCAGTACTTC; cdr3_aa: CASTYHRDARYEQYF
v_call: TRBV7-9; clone_size: NA; d_call: NA; j_call: TRBJ2-1; cdr3_nt: TGTGCCAGCAGCTCCTATCGTGAGCAGTTCTTC; cdr3_aa: CASSSYREQFF
v_call: TRBV6-2/TRBV6-3; clone_size: NA; d_call: TRBD2; j_call: TRBJ2-2; cdr3_nt: TGTGCCAGCAGTATGAGCGGGAGGGCCGCCGGGGAGCTGTTTTTT; cdr3_aa: CASSMSGRAAGELFF
v_call: TRBV6-5; clone_size: NA; d_call: TRBD1; j_call: TRBJ1-2; cdr3_nt: TGTGCCAGCAGTTACTCGGCCCCAGGGGGGTACTATGGCTACACCTTC; cdr3_aa: CASSYSAPGGYYGYTF
v_call: TRBV5-4; clone_size: NA; d_call: NA; j_call: TRBJ1-2; cdr3_nt: TGTGCCAGCAGCCTAGACGCCAGCTGGAGCCTCTATGGCTACACCTTC; cdr3_aa: CASSLDASWSLYGYTF
v_call: TRBV2; clone_size: NA; d_call: NA; j_call: TRBJ1-2; cdr3_nt: TGTGCCAGCACCTACGTCCAGGGGCCCCGCTCTAACTATGGCTACACCTTC; cdr3_aa: CASTYVQGPRSNYGYTF
v_call: TRBV11-2; clone_size: NA; d_call: NA; j_call: TRBJ2-2; cdr3_nt: TGTGCCAGCAGCTTAGGGCCAGGGAAAGCCGGGGAGCTGTTTTTT; cdr3_aa: CASSLGPGKAGELFF
v_call: TRBV7-2; clone_size: NA; d_call: NA; j_call: TRBJ1-4; cdr3_nt: TGTGCCAGCAGCTTAGGATTGGGGAGTACAACTAATGAAAAACTGTTTTTT; cdr3_aa: CASSLGLGSTTNEKLFF
v_call: TRBV5-1; clone_size: NA; d_call: TRBD2; j_call: TRBJ2-7; cdr3_nt: TGCGCCAGCAGCTCTTTGTGGACTAGCGGGGGGTATGAGCAGTACTTC; cdr3_aa: CASSSLWTSGGYEQYF
v_call: TRBV28; clone_size: once; d_call: TRBD1; j_call: TRBJ2-6; cdr3_nt: TGTGCCAGCAGTTTGAGGGGGCCGTCCTCTGGGGCCAACGTCCTGACTTTC; cdr3_aa: CASSLRGPSSGANVLTF